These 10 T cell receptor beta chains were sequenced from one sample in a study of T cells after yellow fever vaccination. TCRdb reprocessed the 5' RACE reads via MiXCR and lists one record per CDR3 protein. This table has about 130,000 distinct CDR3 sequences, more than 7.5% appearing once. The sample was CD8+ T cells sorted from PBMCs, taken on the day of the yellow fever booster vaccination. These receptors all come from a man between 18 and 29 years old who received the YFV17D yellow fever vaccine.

CDR3 residues: CASSRTSGAIGETQYF. In DNA, the CDR3 is TGTGCCAGCAGTAGAACTTCAGGGGCGATTGGAGAGACCCAGTACTTC. The chain has TRBV6-5 and TRBJ2-5; the D gene is possibly TRBD1 (6 bases). The CDR3 sequence is 16 residues long. Per germline, CDR1 MNHEY and CDR2 SVGAGI. Trimming took 5 bases from V and 4 from J, leaving 20 bases between them.

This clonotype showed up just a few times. The CDR3 here is CASSPFRASYNSPLHF. The CDR3 nucleotides read TGTGCCAGCAGCCCCTTTAGGGCCTCCTATAATTCACCCCTCCACTTT. J is TRBJ1-6 and V is TRBV9; D unclear. V was pared by 4 bases and J by 0 bases, with 11 bases between. Per germline, CDR1 SGDLS and CDR2 YYNGEE. CDR3 length equals 16 residues.

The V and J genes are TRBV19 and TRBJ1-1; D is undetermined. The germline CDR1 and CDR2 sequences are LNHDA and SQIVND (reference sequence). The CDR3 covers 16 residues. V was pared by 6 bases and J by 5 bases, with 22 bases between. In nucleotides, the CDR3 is TGTGCCAGTAGATACGACGTCAGTTATCCTGATACTGAAGCTTTCTTT. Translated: CASRYDVSYPDTEAFF. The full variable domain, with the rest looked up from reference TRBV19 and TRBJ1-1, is DGGITQSPKYLFRKEGQNVTLSCEQNLNHDAMYWYRQDPGQGLRLIYYSQIVNDFQKGDIAEGYSVSREKKESFPLTVTSAQKNPTAFYLCASRYDVSYPDTEAFFGQGTRLTVV.

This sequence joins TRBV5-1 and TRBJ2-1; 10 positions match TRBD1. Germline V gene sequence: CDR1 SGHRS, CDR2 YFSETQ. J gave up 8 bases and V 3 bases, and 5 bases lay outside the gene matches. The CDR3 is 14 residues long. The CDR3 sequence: CASSSWTGGDEQFF. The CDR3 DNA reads TGCGCCAGCAGCTCGTGGACAGGGGGGGATGAGCAGTTCTTC. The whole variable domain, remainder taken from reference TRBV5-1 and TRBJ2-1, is KAGVTQTPRYLIKTRGQQVTLSCSPISGHRSVSWYQQTPGQGLQFLFEYFSETQRNKGNFPGRFSGRQFSNSRSEMNVSTLELGDSALYLCASSSWTGGDEQFFGPGTRLTVL.

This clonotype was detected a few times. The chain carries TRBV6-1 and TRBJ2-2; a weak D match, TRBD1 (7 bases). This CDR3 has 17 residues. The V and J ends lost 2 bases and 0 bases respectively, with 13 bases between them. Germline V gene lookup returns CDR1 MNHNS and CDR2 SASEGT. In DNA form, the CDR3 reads TGTGCCAGCAGTGAAAGGGGGCGCGGGACGAACACCGGGGAGCTGTTTTTT. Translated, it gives CASSERGRGTNTGELFF.

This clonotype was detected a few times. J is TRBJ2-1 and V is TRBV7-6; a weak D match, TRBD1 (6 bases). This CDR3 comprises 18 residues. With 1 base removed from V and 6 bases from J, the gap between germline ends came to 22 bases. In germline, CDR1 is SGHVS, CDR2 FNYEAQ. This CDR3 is CASSLGDRFNLAVNEQFF. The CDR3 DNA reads TGTGCCAGCAGCTTAGGAGACAGGTTCAACCTTGCGGTCAATGAGCAGTTCTTC.

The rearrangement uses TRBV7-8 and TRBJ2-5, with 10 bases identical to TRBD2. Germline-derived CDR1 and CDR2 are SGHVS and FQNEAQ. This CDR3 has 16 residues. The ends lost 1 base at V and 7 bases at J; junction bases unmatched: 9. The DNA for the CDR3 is TGTGCCAGCAGCTTAGAGCCGGGACTAGCGTCAGGGACCCAGTACTTC. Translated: CASSLEPGLASGTQYF.

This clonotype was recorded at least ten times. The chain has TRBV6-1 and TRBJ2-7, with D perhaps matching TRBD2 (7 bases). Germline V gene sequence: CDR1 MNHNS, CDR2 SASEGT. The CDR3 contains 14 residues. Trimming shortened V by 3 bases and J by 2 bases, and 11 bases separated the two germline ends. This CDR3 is CASSERGPPYEQYF. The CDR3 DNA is TGTGCCAGCAGTGAGCGGGGGCCCCCCTACGAGCAGTACTTC.

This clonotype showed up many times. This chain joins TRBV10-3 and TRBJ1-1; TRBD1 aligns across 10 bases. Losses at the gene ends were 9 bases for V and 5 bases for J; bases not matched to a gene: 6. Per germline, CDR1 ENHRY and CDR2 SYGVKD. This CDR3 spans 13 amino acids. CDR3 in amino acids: CAMGQGSRTEAFF. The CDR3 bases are TGTGCCATGGGACAGGGGAGTCGTACTGAAGCTTTCTTT.

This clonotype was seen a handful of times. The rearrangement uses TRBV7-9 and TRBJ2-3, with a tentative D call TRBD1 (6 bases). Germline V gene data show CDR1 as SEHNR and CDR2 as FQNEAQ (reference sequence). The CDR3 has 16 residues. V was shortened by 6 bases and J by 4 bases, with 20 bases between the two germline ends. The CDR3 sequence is CASRAKRQGNADTQYF. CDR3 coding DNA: TGTGCCAGCAGGGCGAAAAGGCAGGGGAATGCAGATACGCAGTATTTT.